The source of this T cell receptor (beta chain) is a study of T cell responses to AZD1222 COVID-19 vaccine. On this clone: Its specificity is unknown.

Study findings and constraints: Repertoire collection took place solely once the T cell response had peaked. Only 6 or 7 individuals given AZD1222 were seropositive at baseline. The sample set comprised mostly white British donors with more females, and clonal diversity was possibly underestimated.

Germline V CDR1 and CDR2: SGHAT, FQNNGV. The CDR3 loop spans 14 amino acids. V was cut by 2 bases and J by 7 bases, with 14 bases left in between. Here immunoSEQ multiplex PCR was the method, and the copy in TCRdb shows in-frame clones only, minus some. The table lists about 180,000 clones, approximately 92% of them singletons. The sequence derives from an adult who received the MenACWY meningococcal vaccine as a control. Sequences were derived from peripheral blood, sampled 28 days after the second dose of the MenACWY control vaccine. This chain uses TRBV11-2 with TRBJ1-2, with a weak D call TRBD1 (6 bases). Written as DNA, the CDR3 is TGTGCCAGCAGCTTACGGGGGGCAGGTGGTGGCTACACCTTC. This encodes CASSLRGAGGGYTF.